This entry lists 7 T cell receptor beta chains sequenced from one sample in a study of T cells in Graves' hyperthyroidism and ophthalmopathy (dated by TCRdb to the late 2010s). The library was built by means of multiplex PCR. For sequencing, an Illumina HiSeq 2000 was employed. TCR beta CDR3 regions were amplified from RNA transcripts. A first-round RT-PCR of the TCR CDR3 used the HTBI primer set with the Qiagen OneStep RT-PCR kit. The public reads were reanalyzed by TCRdb: fastp trimming at Q25, MiXCR alignment, in-frame beta chains only. Each entry is one CDR3 protein sequence, shown with its most common DNA and genes. This sample holds around 400,000 distinct CDR3 sequences; about 15% were observed only once. About a quarter of the sample comes from the top ten. The sequenced material came from blood. The receptors come from a woman aged 18-30 years with Graves' hyperthyroidism that later progressed to Graves' ophthalmopathy.

The V gene is TRBV3-1, the J gene TRBJ2-7; the match to TRBD1 covers 11 bases. CDR3 length: 15 residues. Unmatched junction bases numbered 1, after V lost 1 base and J lost 2 bases. CDR1 and CDR2 from the germline V gene are LGHDT and YNNKEL (reference sequence). This CDR3 reads CASSQGTGGTYEQYF. The CDR3 nucleotides are TGTGCCAGCAGCCAAGGGACAGGGGGCACCTACGAGCAGTACTTC.

This clonotype was seen repeatedly, ten times or more. V usage is TRBV29-1 and J usage is TRBJ2-1; 7 bases align to TRBD1. There are 12 residues in the CDR3. Germline trimming cut 4 bases from V and 7 bases from J; bases unmatched to any gene: 4. Germline V gene data show CDR1 as SQVTM and CDR2 as ANQGSEA. The CDR3 coding sequence is TGCAGCGTTGGGGACAGAAAAAATGAGCAGTTCTTC. This translates into CSVGDRKNEQFF.

In its sample, this clonotype was seen a few times. This chain joins TRBV15 and TRBJ1-5; the match to TRBD1 covers 7 bases. This CDR3 has 15 residues. Unmatched junction bases numbered 7, after V lost 1 base and J lost 7 bases. CDR1 and CDR2 from the germline V gene are LNHNV and YYDKDF (reference sequence). The CDR3 sequence: CATSRGRQGGQPQHF. Here the CDR3 DNA reads TGTGCCACCAGCAGAGGCCGACAGGGAGGCCAGCCCCAGCATTTT.

The gene calls are TRBV2 and TRBJ2-7; D is perhaps TRBD2 (5 bases). The CDR3 contains 15 residues. Germline V gene data show CDR1 as SNHLY and CDR2 as FYNNEI. V was clipped by 6 bases and J by 10 bases, with 25 bases between them. In DNA, the CDR3 is TGTGCCAGCAGCCCAAACCTCGGGGTCGGAGCCGAACAGTACTTC. Protein: CASSPNLGVGAEQYF.

At least ten counts were recorded for this clonotype. The chain links TRBV2 to TRBJ1-5, with D unclear. The CDR3 runs to 18 residues. Germline V gene data show CDR1 as SNHLY and CDR2 as FYNNEI. Trimming stripped 2 bases from V and 0 bases from J, with 17 bases between. CDR3 sequence reads: CASSETGPGDYSNQPQHF. The CDR3 DNA reads as TGTGCCAGCAGTGAAACCGGTCCAGGAGACTATAGCAATCAGCCCCAGCATTTT.

The sample holds many counts of this clonotype. The chain has TRBV3-1 and TRBJ2-2; D gene ambiguous. The V and J ends lost 4 bases and 7 bases respectively, with 10 bases between them. Germline V CDR1 and CDR2: LGHDT, YNNKEL (reference sequence). CDR3 length: 13 amino acids. As DNA, the CDR3 is TGTGCCAGCAGCCCCCCTAGGATCGGGGAGCTGTTTTTT. This codes for CASSPPRIGELFF. Full variable domain (missing parts from reference TRBV3-1 and TRBJ2-2): DTAVSQTPKYLVTQMGNDKSIKCEQNLGHDTMYWYKQDSKKFLKIMFSYNNKELIINETVPNRFSPKSPDKAHLNLHINSLELGDSAVYFCASSPPRIGELFFGEGSRLTVL.

The rearrangement uses TRBV12-3 or TRBV12-4 and TRBJ2-4; TRBD2 might be the D (5 bases). Trimming stripped 7 bases from V and 12 bases from J, with 13 bases between. The CDR3 spans 11 residues. CDR3 nucleotides: TGTGCCAGCACCTTAGGAGGAAGTCAGTACTTC. It specifies CASTLGGSQYF.